This T cell receptor (beta chain) emerged from a study of cytomegalovirus exposure and HLA in healthy donors. In the study overall: Earlier findings included over 90 million unique TCR beta sequences obtained from about 179 million T cells.

To note about this clone: No antigen is known for it.

General study results and limits: Most subjects' HLA-A and HLA-B alleles were reportedly predicted from TCR beta sequences. Versus the roughly 670-donor mean, an Asian-associated ancestry cluster reportedly showed fewer N-insertions in a later analysis.

Trimming at V came to 0 bases and at J to 6 bases, leaving 7 bases not matched to a gene. There are 15 residues in the CDR3. CDR1 and CDR2 from the germline V gene are LNHNV and YYDKDF (reference sequence). 13 Jbeta primers and 60 Vbeta primers were used for the PCR. Only in-frame clones appear in the TCRdb table, and some are missing; sequencing was by immunoSEQ multiplex PCR. The repertoire consists of some 110,000 clones, with around 76% occurring once and the leading ten covering roughly 15%. The origin of this receptor is a man aged 45-65 years in good health and CMV-seropositive. The chain uses TRBV15 and TRBJ1-1; the match to TRBD1 covers 7 bases. The sequenced sample was PBMCs. CDR3 sequence reads: CATSREVQGVAEAFF. The CDR3 DNA sequence: TGTGCCACCAGCAGAGAGGTTCAGGGGGTTGCTGAAGCTTTCTTT.